The next 5 T cell receptor beta chains were all read from a single sample in a study of blood T cell repertoires in COVID-19. Libraries were prepared by immunoSEQ multiplex PCR; TCRdb keeps only in-frame clonotypes and omits some of them. Of about 61,000 clones listed, 70% to 90% are singletons. Sequencing was carried out using peripheral blood. Source of these receptors: a man between 65 and 79 years old with acute or convalescent COVID-19.

The chain carries TRBV5-1 and TRBJ2-7, with 11 positions matching TRBD1. J gave up 5 bases and V 2 bases, and 9 bases lay outside the gene matches. The CDR3 spans 16 residues. Germline V gene data show CDR1 as SGHRS and CDR2 as YFSETQ. In DNA, the CDR3 is TGCGCCAGCAGCTTACGCAGCGGACAGGGGGCTAACGAGCAGTACTTC. It codes for CASSLRSGQGANEQYF.

The chain is built from TRBV5-1 and TRBJ2-7, with a tentative D call TRBD2 (6 bases). The CDR3 is 15 residues long. Per the germline V gene, CDR1 is SGHRS and CDR2 is YFSETQ. Trimming shortened V by 4 bases and J by 4 bases, and 18 bases separated the two germline ends. The CDR3 loop reads CASSISGQTGYEQYF. CDR3 sequence (DNA): TGCGCCAGCAGCATAAGCGGGCAGACCGGGTACGAGCAGTACTTC. The full variable domain, rest sourced from reference TRBV5-1 and TRBJ2-7, is KAGVTQTPRYLIKTRGQQVTLSCSPISGHRSVSWYQQTPGQGLQFLFEYFSETQRNKGNFPGRFSGRQFSNSRSEMNVSTLELGDSALYLCASSISGQTGYEQYFGPGTRLTVT.

The rearrangement uses TRBV2 and TRBJ2-1, with D perhaps matching TRBD2 (5 bases). CDR1 SNHLY and CDR2 FYNNEI come from the germline V gene. Trimming took 10 bases from V and 5 from J, leaving 15 bases between them. The CDR3 is made up of 13 amino acids. As DNA, the CDR3 is TGTGCCACCGCTGCGGACTTTAACAATGAGCAGTTCTTC. This sequence encodes CATAADFNNEQFF.

The chain uses TRBV7-3 and TRBJ2-3, with 8 positions matching TRBD2. CDR3 size: 15 residues. CDR1 and CDR2 (germline): SGHTA, FQGTGA. V was clipped by 3 bases and J by 6 bases; unmatched bases: 8. This CDR3 is CASSFLAGLKDTQYF. The DNA of the CDR3 is TGTGCCAGCAGCTTCCTAGCGGGTTTAAAGGATACGCAGTATTTT.

The chain recombines TRBV27 with TRBJ1-6; D might be TRBD1 (6 bases). This CDR3 contains 17 residues. Germline V gives CDR1 MNHEY, CDR2 SMNVEV (reference sequence). V was clipped by 2 bases and J by 7 bases, with 18 bases between them. This CDR3 is CASSLRYEGHRNSPLHF. CDR3 coding DNA: TGTGCCAGCAGTTTACGGTACGAGGGACATCGAAATTCACCCCTCCACTTT.